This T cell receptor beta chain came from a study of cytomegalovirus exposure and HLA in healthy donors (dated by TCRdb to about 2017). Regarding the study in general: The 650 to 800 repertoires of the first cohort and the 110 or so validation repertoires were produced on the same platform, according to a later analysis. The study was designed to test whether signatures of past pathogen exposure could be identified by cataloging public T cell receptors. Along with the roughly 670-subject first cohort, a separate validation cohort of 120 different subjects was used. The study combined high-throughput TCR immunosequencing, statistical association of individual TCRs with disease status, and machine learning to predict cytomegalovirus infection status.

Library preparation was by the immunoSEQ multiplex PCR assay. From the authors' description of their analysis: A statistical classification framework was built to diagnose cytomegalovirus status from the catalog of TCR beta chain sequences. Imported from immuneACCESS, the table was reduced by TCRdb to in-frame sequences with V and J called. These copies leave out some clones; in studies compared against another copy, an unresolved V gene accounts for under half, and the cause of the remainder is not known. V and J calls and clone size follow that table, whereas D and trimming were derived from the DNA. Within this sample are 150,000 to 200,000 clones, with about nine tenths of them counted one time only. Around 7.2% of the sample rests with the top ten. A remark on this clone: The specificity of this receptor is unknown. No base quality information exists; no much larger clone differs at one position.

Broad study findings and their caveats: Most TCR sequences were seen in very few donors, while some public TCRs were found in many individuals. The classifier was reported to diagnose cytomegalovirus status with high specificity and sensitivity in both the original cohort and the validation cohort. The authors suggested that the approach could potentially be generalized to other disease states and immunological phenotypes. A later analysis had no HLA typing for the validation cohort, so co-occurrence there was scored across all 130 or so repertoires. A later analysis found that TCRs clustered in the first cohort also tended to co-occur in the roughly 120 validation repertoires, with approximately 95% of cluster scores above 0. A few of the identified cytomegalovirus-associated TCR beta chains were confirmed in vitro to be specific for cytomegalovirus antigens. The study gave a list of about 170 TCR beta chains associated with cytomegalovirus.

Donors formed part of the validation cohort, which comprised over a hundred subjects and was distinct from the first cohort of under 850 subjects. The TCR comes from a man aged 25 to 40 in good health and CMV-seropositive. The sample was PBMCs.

For the CDR3, the sequence is CSVLPGESNEKLFF. The nucleotide sequence reads TGCAGCGTTCTTCCAGGGGAATCTAATGAAAAACTGTTTTTT. The V gene is TRBV29-1 and the J gene is TRBJ1-4; 6 matching bases give a weak D call of TRBD1. V is shortened by 5 bases, J by 3 bases, and the region joining them spans 13 bases. Including cysteine and phenylalanine, the CDR3 has 14 amino acids. Here the CDR3 DNA is all that survives: 42 bases in frame from base 1. CDR1 SQVTM and CDR2 ANQGSEA were looked up in the germline V gene.